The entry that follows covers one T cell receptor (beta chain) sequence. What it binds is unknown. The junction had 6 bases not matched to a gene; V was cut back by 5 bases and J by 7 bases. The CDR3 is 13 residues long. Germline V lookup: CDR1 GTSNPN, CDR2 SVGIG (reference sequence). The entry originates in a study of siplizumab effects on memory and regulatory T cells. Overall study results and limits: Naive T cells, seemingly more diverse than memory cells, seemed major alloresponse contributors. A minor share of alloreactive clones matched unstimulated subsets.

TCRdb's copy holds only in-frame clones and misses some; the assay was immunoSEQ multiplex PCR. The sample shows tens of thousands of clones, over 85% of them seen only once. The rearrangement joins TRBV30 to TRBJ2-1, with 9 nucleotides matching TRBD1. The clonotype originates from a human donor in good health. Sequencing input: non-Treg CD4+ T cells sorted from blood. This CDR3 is CAWSRDRVNEQFF. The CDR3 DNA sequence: TGTGCCTGGTCCCGGGACAGGGTTAATGAGCAGTTCTTC.